Below are 7 T cell receptor beta chains sequenced from a single sample in a study of siplizumab effects on memory and regulatory T cells. Assay: immunoSEQ multiplex PCR; the TCRdb copy retains only in-frame clones and omits some. Of around 99,000 clones in the sample, about 90% were seen once. Material: Tregs sorted from blood. These TCRs come from a human donor in good health.

The chain combines TRBV5-1 with TRBJ2-1; the D is unclear. The CDR3 spans 13 residues. Trimming left V 4 bases short and J 9 bases short, with 14 bases between. In germline, CDR1 is SGHRS, CDR2 YFSETQ. The CDR3 DNA reads as TGCGCCAGCAGCGTTCTGGGTATGGGTGAGCAGTTCTTC. Residues: CASSVLGMGEQFF.

The chain carries TRBV19 and TRBJ1-2, with unresolved D. Per germline, CDR1 LNHDA and CDR2 SQIVND (reference sequence). This CDR3 is 13 amino acids long. Trimming shortened V by 3 bases and J by 0 bases, and 5 bases separated the two germline ends. CDR3 nucleotide sequence: TGTGCCAGTAGTATGGGAGCTAACTATGGCTACACCTTC. Its translation: CASSMGANYGYTF.

This chain uses TRBV15 with TRBJ2-7; tentatively, D is TRBD1 or TRBD2 (5 bases each). The ends were cut back, 6 bases at V and 0 bases at J, with 9 bases in the middle. The CDR3 sequence is 13 residues long. In germline, CDR1 is LNHNV, CDR2 YYDKDF (reference sequence). CDR3 residues: CATREGLSYEQYF. The CDR3 DNA is TGTGCCACCAGAGAGGGGCTCTCCTACGAGCAGTACTTC. The whole variable domain, remainder taken from reference TRBV15 and TRBJ2-7, is DAMVIQNPRYQVTQFGKPVTLSCSQTLNHNVMYWYQQKSSQAPKLLFHYYDKDFNNEADTPDNFQSRRPNTSFCFLDIRSPGLGDTAMYLCATREGLSYEQYFGPGTRLTVT.

The rearrangement uses TRBV18 and TRBJ1-2, with TRBD1 as a possible D gene (5 bases). Germline values: CDR1 KGHSH, CDR2 LQKENI. The CDR3 length is 18 residues. V gave up 3 bases and J gave up 7 bases, with 27 bases separating them. The CDR3 DNA is TGTGCCAGCTCACCCCTTCTCAAGCAGGGAGCCTCGACCTTTGGCTACACCTTC. This codes for CASSPLLKQGASTFGYTF.

This rearrangement joins TRBV5-1 to TRBJ2-1; D is undetermined. The germline V gene encodes CDR1 SGHRS and CDR2 YFSETQ. This CDR3 region has 16 residues. Trimming removed 4 bases from V and 4 bases from J, with 18 bases in between. CDR3 DNA: TGCGCCAGCAGCCGGGTTTCGTCAGGTGATTACAATGAGCAGTTCTTC. It yields the protein CASSRVSSGDYNEQFF.

The chain recombines TRBV7-9 with TRBJ1-2, with a possible D match to TRBD1 (5 bases). The V and J ends lost 5 bases and 2 bases respectively, with 12 bases between them. The CDR3 has 14 amino acids. Germline lookup yields CDR1 SEHNR and CDR2 FQNEAQ (reference sequence). The CDR3 DNA reads as TGTGCCAGCAGCCCCCGGGGGTCCAACTATGGCTACACCTTC. It is translated as CASSPRGSNYGYTF.

This CDR3 is CASSLAGGAKNIQYF. DNA of the CDR3: TGTGCCAGCAGTTTAGCGGGAGGTGCCAAAAACATTCAGTACTTC. The rearrangement uses TRBV2 and TRBJ2-4; 10 bases are shared with TRBD2. The CDR3 is 15 residues long. Per the germline V gene, CDR1 is SNHLY and CDR2 is FYNNEI. Trimming removed 5 bases from V and 1 base from J; junction bases left unmatched: 2.